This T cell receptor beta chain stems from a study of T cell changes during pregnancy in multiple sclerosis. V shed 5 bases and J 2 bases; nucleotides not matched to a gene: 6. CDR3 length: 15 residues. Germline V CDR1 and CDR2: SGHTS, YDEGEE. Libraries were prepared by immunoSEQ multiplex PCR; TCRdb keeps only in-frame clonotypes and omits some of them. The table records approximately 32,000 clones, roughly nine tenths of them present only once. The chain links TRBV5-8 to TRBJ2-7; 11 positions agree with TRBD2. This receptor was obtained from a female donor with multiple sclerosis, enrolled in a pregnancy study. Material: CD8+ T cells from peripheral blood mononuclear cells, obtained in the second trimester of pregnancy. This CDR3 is CASRAGTSGPYEQYF. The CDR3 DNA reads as TGTGCCAGCAGAGCCGGGACTAGCGGTCCCTACGAGCAGTACTTC. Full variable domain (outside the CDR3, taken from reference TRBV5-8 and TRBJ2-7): EAGVTQSPTHLIKTRGQQATLRCSPISGHTSVYWYQQALGLGLQFLLWYDEGEERNRGNFPPRFSGRQFPNYSSELNVNALELEDSALYLCASRAGTSGPYEQYFGPGTRLTVT.